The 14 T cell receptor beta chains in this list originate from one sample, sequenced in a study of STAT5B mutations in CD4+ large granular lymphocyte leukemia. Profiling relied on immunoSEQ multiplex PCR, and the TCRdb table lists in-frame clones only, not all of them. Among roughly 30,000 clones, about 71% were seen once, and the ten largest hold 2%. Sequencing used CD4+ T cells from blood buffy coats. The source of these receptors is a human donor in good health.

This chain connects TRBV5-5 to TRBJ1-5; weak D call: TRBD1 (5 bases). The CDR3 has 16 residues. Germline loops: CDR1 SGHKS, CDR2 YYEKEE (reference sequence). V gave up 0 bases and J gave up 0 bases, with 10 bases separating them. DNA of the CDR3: TGTGCCAGCAGCTTGGGTTCAGGGTCTAGCAATCAGCCCCAGCATTTT. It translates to CASSLGSGSSNQPQHF.

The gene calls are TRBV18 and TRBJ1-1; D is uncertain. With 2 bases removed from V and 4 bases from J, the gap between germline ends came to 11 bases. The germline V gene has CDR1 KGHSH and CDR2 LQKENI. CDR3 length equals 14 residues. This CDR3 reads CASSPGSGLTEAFF. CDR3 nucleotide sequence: TGTGCCAGCTCACCAGGTTCGGGCCTCACTGAAGCTTTCTTT.

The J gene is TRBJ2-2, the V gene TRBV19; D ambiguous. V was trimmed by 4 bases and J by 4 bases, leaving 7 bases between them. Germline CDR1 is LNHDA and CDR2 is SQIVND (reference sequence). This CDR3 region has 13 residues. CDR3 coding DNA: TGTGCCAGTAGTAGGGTCCCCACCGGGGAGCTGTTTTTT. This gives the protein CASSRVPTGELFF.

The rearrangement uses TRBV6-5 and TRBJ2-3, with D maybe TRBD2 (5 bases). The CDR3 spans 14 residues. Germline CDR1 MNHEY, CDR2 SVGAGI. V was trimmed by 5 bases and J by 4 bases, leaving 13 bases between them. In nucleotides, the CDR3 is TGTGCCAGCAGTGTCGGAGGAGATGCAGATACGCAGTATTTT. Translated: CASSVGGDADTQYF.

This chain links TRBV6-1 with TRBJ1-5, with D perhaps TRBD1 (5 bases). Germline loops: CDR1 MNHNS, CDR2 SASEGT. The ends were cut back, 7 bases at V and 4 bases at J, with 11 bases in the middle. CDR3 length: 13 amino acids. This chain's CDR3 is CASTGTGNQPQHF. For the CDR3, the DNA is TGTGCCAGCACTGGGACGGGGAATCAGCCCCAGCATTTT.

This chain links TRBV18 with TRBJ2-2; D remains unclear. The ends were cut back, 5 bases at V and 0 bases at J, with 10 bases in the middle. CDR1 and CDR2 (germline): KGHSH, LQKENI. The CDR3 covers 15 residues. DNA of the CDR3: TGTGCCAGCTCAAAGATGCTCTCGAACACCGGGGAGCTGTTTTTT. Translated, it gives CASSKMLSNTGELFF. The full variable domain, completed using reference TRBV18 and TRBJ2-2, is NAGVMQNPRHLVRRRGQEARLRCSPMKGHSHVYWYRQLPEEGLKFMVYLQKENIIDESGMPKERFSAEFPKEGPSILRIQQVVRGDSAAYFCASSKMLSNTGELFFGEGSRLTVL.

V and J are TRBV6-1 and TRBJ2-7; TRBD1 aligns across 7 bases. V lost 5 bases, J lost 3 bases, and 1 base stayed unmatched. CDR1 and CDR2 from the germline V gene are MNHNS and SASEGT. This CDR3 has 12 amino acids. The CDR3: CASSWDSYEQYF. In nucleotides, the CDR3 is TGTGCCAGCAGTTGGGACAGCTACGAGCAGTACTTC.

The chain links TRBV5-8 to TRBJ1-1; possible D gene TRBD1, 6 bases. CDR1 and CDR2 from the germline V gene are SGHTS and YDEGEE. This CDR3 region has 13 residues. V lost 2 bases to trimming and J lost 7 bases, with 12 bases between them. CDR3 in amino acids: CASSFRGGNEAFF. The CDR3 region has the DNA TGTGCCAGCAGCTTTCGAGGGGGTAATGAAGCTTTCTTT.

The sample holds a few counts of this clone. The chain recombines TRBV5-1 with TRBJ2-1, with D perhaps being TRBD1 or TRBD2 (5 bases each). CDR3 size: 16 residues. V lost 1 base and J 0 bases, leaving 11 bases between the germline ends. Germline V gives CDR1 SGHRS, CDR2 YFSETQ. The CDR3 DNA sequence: TGCGCCAGCAGCTTGTTCCAAGGGACCTCCTACAATGAGCAGTTCTTC. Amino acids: CASSLFQGTSYNEQFF.

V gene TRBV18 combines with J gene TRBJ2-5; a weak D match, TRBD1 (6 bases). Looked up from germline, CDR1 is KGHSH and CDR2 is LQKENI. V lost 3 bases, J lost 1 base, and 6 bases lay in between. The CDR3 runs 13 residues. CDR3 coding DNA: TGTGCCAGCTCACCGGGGGCCCAAGAGACCCAGTACTTC. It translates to CASSPGAQETQYF.

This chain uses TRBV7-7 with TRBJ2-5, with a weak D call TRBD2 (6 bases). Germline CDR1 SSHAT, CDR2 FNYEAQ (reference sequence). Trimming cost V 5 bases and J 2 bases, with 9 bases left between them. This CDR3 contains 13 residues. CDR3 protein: CASSRDFQETQYF. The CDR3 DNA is TGTGCCAGCAGCCGGGACTTTCAAGAGACCCAGTACTTC.

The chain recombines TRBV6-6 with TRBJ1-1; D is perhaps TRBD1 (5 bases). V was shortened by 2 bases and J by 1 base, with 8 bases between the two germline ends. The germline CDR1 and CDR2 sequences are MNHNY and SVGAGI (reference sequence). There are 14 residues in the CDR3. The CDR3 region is CASSYSGTNTEAFF. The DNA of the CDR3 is TGTGCCAGCAGTTACAGCGGGACGAACACTGAAGCTTTCTTT.

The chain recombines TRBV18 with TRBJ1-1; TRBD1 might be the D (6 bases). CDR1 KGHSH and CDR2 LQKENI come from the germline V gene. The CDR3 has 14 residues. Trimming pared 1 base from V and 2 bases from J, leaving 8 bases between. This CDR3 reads CASSPRGGNTEAFF. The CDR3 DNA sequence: TGTGCCAGCTCACCACGAGGGGGTAACACTGAAGCTTTCTTT.

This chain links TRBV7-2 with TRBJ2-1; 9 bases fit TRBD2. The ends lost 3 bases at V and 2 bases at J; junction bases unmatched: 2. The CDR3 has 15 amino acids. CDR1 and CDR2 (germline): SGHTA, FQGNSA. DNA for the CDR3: TGTGCCAGCAGCTTTGTAGCGGGGGCCTACAATGAGCAGTTCTTC. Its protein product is CASSFVAGAYNEQFF. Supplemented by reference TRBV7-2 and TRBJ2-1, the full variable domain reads GAGVSQSPSNKVTEKGKDVELRCDPISGHTALYWYRQSLGQGLEFLIYFQGNSAPDKSGLPSDRFSAERTGGSVSTLTIQRTQQEDSAVYLCASSFVAGAYNEQFFGPGTRLTVL.